These 14 T cell receptor beta chains were all obtained from the same sample, sequenced in a study of T cells in Graves' hyperthyroidism and ophthalmopathy. TCR beta CDR3 region amplification was performed from RNA transcripts. First-round RT-PCR targeting the TCR CDR3 was performed with the HTBI primer set. TCRdb re-called the multiplex PCR reads with MiXCR, one entry per CDR3 protein. The sample records hundreds of thousands of distinct CDR3 sequences, roughly 15% being singletons. The sequenced sample consisted of blood. The source of these receptors is a woman aged 40 to 55 with Graves' ophthalmopathy.

This chain joins TRBV24-1 and TRBJ2-3, with D unclear. Trimming left V 2 bases short and J 4 bases short, with 6 bases between. The CDR3 is made up of 13 amino acids. Germline V gene sequence: CDR1 KGHDR, CDR2 SFDVKD. The CDR3 nucleotides are TGTGCCACCAGTGATTGGGCCGCAGATACGCAGTATTTT. Protein product: CATSDWAADTQYF.

This clonotype was observed many times. The rearrangement links TRBV15 to TRBJ2-5; D is possibly TRBD2 (6 bases). There are 15 residues in the CDR3. The germline CDR1 and CDR2 sequences are LNHNV and YYDKDF (reference sequence). Trimming shortened V by 5 bases and J by 2 bases, and 15 bases separated the two germline ends. This CDR3 is CATSPHGGRQETQYF. The CDR3 DNA follows: TGTGCCACCAGCCCCCACGGAGGGCGACAAGAGACCCAGTACTTC.

There are many counts of this clonotype. V usage is TRBV20-1 and J usage is TRBJ2-1; D may be TRBD2 (6 bases). The CDR3 consists of 13 residues. Trimming stripped 3 bases from V and 0 bases from J, with 6 bases between. CDR1 DFQATT and CDR2 SNEGSKA come from the germline V gene (reference sequence). The CDR3 DNA reads TGCAGTGCTAGCGGGAGCTCCTACAATGAGCAGTTCTTC. Its protein is CSASGSSYNEQFF.

This clonotype has only a few counts. The chain carries TRBV10-3 and TRBJ1-2, with 7 nucleotides matching TRBD1. Germline V gene lookup returns CDR1 ENHRY and CDR2 SYGVKD. J lost 8 bases, V lost 7 bases, and 7 bases had no gene match. The CDR3 has 12 residues. The CDR3: CAINTGVEGYTF. CDR3 nucleotide sequence: TGTGCCATCAATACAGGGGTGGAAGGCTACACCTTC.

This clonotype was recorded at least ten times. The rearrangement links TRBV2 to TRBJ2-3, with 10 bases lining up with TRBD1. This CDR3 spans 14 amino acids. Unmatched junction bases numbered 4, after V lost 5 bases and J lost 5 bases. Per the germline V gene, CDR1 is SNHLY and CDR2 is FYNNEI. CDR3 sequence (DNA): TGTGCCAGCAGTCGACAGGGGGCAAGAGATACGCAGTATTTT. Its translation: CASSRQGARDTQYF.

This clonotype was seen a few times. The V gene is TRBV19, the J gene TRBJ2-1; D unresolved. Germline-derived CDR1 and CDR2 are LNHDA and SQIVND (reference sequence). The CDR3 consists of 15 residues. Trimming took off 1 base at V and 0 bases at J, with 7 bases between the two ends. CDR3 bases: TGTGCCAGTAGTATAGTTCCTAGCTCCTACAATGAGCAGTTCTTC. Residues: CASSIVPSSYNEQFF.

This chain uses TRBV20-1 with TRBJ1-5; 9 bases are shared with TRBD1. J gave up 5 bases and V 1 base, and 6 bases lay outside the gene matches. This CDR3 has 15 amino acids. The germline gives CDR1 DFQATT, CDR2 SNEGSKA (reference sequence). The CDR3 sequence: CSARGPGQGHQPQHF. The CDR3 DNA is TGCAGTGCTAGAGGGCCGGGACAGGGTCATCAGCCCCAGCATTTT.

There are a few counts of this clonotype. The chain couples TRBV12-3 or TRBV12-4 to TRBJ1-5, with TRBD1 matching over 7 bases. The V segment lost 6 bases and the J segment 3 bases; nucleotides outside the gene matches: 8. The CDR3 length is 15 residues. In DNA, the CDR3 is TGTGCCAGCAGGGGGGCCGGGACAGTCAATCAGCCCCAGCATTTT. Protein sequence: CASRGAGTVNQPQHF.

The V gene is TRBV4-2, the J gene TRBJ2-1; TRBD2 is a possible D gene (5 bases). This CDR3 has 17 residues. Trimming shortened V by 0 bases and J by 0 bases, and 12 bases separated the two germline ends. CDR1 and CDR2 from the germline V gene are LGHNA and YNFKEQ. CDR3: CASSQDRGSRSYNEQFF. In DNA, the CDR3 is TGTGCCAGCAGCCAAGATCGGGGATCCCGCTCCTACAATGAGCAGTTCTTC.

In this sample, this clonotype turned up a few times. The J gene is TRBJ2-1, the V gene TRBV3-1; 8 bases map to TRBD2. Trimming cost V 3 bases and J 2 bases; bases outside gene matches: 3. The CDR3 is 15 residues long. Germline V lookup: CDR1 LGHDT, CDR2 YNNKEL (reference sequence). The CDR3 loop reads CASSQTSDPYNEQFF. The CDR3 nucleotides read TGTGCCAGCAGCCAGACTAGCGACCCCTACAATGAGCAGTTCTTC.

This clonotype was counted between two and nine times. This rearrangement joins TRBV19 to TRBJ2-7; D unresolved. Trimming pared 7 bases from V and 4 bases from J, leaving 14 bases between. Germline CDR1 LNHDA, CDR2 SQIVND (reference sequence). CDR3 length: 13 amino acids. The CDR3 nucleotides read TGTGCCAGTACCCCGAACGGATTTTACGAGCAGTACTTC. Translation: CASTPNGFYEQYF.

This clonotype turned up a few times. The rearrangement joins TRBV20-1 to TRBJ1-5, with TRBD1 as a possible D gene (6 bases). Germline loops: CDR1 DFQATT, CDR2 SNEGSKA (reference sequence). The CDR3 runs 15 residues. The germline V and J ends were trimmed by 1 base and 2 bases, with 12 bases remaining between them. The CDR3: CSARAGGHGNQPQHF. The CDR3 DNA is TGCAGTGCTAGAGCCGGGGGGCACGGCAATCAGCCCCAGCATTTT.

This clonotype has ten or more counts. V and J are TRBV20-1 and TRBJ2-3; 10 bases align to TRBD2. The length of the CDR3 is 14 residues. The ends lost 2 bases at V and 1 base at J; junction bases unmatched: 0. Germline V gene sequence: CDR1 DFQATT, CDR2 SNEGSKA (reference sequence). The DNA of the CDR3 is TGCAGTGCTAGACTAGCGGGAGGCACAGATACGCAGTATTTT. Encoded protein: CSARLAGGTDTQYF.

V and J are TRBV29-1 and TRBJ1-2; maybe TRBD1 (6 bases). The V end lost 4 bases, the J end lost 8 bases, and 14 bases lay between the germline ends. CDR1 SQVTM and CDR2 ANQGSEA come from the germline V gene. This CDR3 spans 12 amino acids. As DNA, the CDR3 is TGCAGCGTTGCCCTGGACAGATTCGGCTACACCTTC. Encoded protein: CSVALDRFGYTF.